This passage covers 18 T cell receptor beta chains from one sample sequenced in a study of CD8 T cells in Susac syndrome. Reverse transcription of about 0.45 to 1 ug RNA was performed with random hexamers. MiXCR was run by TCRdb on the immunoSEQ multiplex PCR reads, yielding one entry per CDR3 protein. The profile covers 170,000 or so distinct CDR3 sequences, with approximately 96% appearing a single time and roughly 0.16% taken by the ten largest. The specimen sequenced was CD8+ T cells from PBMCs. The receptors derive from a human donor with multiple sclerosis.

This clonotype was counted a single time. J is TRBJ2-1 and V is TRBV7-9; a weak D match, TRBD1 (6 bases). Trimming stripped 5 bases from V and 2 bases from J, with 19 bases between. This CDR3 has 17 amino acids. In germline, CDR1 is SEHNR, CDR2 FQNEAQ (reference sequence). In DNA, the CDR3 is TGTGCCAGCAGCCACTCGGACAGTACGGAACCCTACAATGAGCAGTTCTTC. Its protein is CASSHSDSTEPYNEQFF.

This chain links TRBV4-1 with TRBJ2-5; D perhaps matches TRBD2 (6 bases). The CDR3 extends over 15 amino acids. Germline-derived CDR1 and CDR2 are MGHRA and YSYEKL. The V end lost 5 bases, the J end lost 4 bases, and 17 bases lay between the germline ends. CDR3 residues: CASSKFPGLVETQYF. CDR3 bases: TGCGCCAGCAGCAAGTTTCCGGGACTCGTAGAGACCCAGTACTTC.

The rearrangement uses TRBV14 and TRBJ1-5, with 8 bases lining up with TRBD1. The CDR3 runs to 13 residues. V was pared by 1 base and J by 9 bases, with 2 bases of the junction left unmatched. Germline CDR1 is SGHDN and CDR2 is FVKESK. The CDR3 here is CASSQADRGPQHF. The CDR3 DNA sequence: TGTGCCAGCAGCCAAGCTGACAGGGGGCCCCAGCATTTT.

V gene TRBV5-6 combines with J gene TRBJ2-1; 9 bases agree with TRBD1. V lost 4 bases, J lost 0 bases, and 17 bases stayed unmatched. Germline CDR1 SGHDT, CDR2 YYEEEE. The CDR3 runs 20 residues. In nucleotides, the CDR3 is TGTGCCAGCAGCGGTGGACAGGACAGGGGCACCCTAAGCTCCTACAATGAGCAGTTCTTC. Amino acids: CASSGGQDRGTLSSYNEQFF. Based on the CDR3 plus reference TRBV5-6 and TRBJ2-1, the full variable domain is DAGVTQSPTHLIKTRGQQVTLRCSPKSGHDTVSWYQQALGQGPQFIFQYYEEEERQRGNFPDRFSGHQFPNYSSELNVNALLLGDSALYLCASSGGQDRGTLSSYNEQFFGPGTRLTVL.

This clonotype appeared once. The CDR3 region has the DNA TGTGCCAGCAGCCTGGGACTCCGGGATACGCAGTATTTT. Residues: CASSLGLRDTQYF. This chain links TRBV5-8 with TRBJ2-3; TRBD2 is a possible D gene (6 bases). Germline CDR1 reads SGHTS; CDR2 reads YDEGEE. CDR3 size: 13 residues. Trimming cost V 4 bases and J 6 bases, with 12 bases left between them. Using reference TRBV5-8 and TRBJ2-3 for the parts outside the CDR3, the full variable domain is EAGVTQSPTHLIKTRGQQATLRCSPISGHTSVYWYQQALGLGLQFLLWYDEGEERNRGNFPPRFSGRQFPNYSSELNVNALELEDSALYLCASSLGLRDTQYFGPGTRLTVL.

The chain recombines TRBV7-9 with TRBJ2-5; D unresolved. The germline CDR1 and CDR2 sequences are SEHNR and FQNEAQ (reference sequence). Trimming removed 5 bases from V and 4 bases from J, with 20 bases in between. The CDR3 extends over 16 amino acids. The CDR3 bases are TGTGCCAGCAGCAGTAGGGTCCGGACCATTCGAGAGACCCAGTACTTC. Translation gives CASSSRVRTIRETQYF.

The chain is built from TRBV20-1 and TRBJ1-5; 8 nucleotides line up with TRBD1. The CDR3 extends over 14 amino acids. Germline V lookup: CDR1 DFQATT, CDR2 SNEGSKA (reference sequence). With V trimmed by 3 bases and J by 6 bases, 7 bases remained unmatched. The CDR3 loop is CSARDGQGSQPQHF. The CDR3 nucleotides are TGCAGTGCTAGGGACGGACAGGGAAGTCAGCCCCAGCATTTT.

V gene TRBV29-1 combines with J gene TRBJ1-2; D perhaps matches TRBD1 (5 bases). Germline V gene data show CDR1 as SQVTM and CDR2 as ANQGSEA. The length of the CDR3 is 11 residues. V lost 2 bases and J 8 bases, leaving 9 bases between the germline ends. The CDR3 DNA reads TGCAGCGTTGAATTGCGGGACGGCTACACCTTC. Translated, it gives CSVELRDGYTF.

This clonotype was seen just once. The chain combines TRBV27 with TRBJ1-5, with D hard to call. The V and J ends lost 6 bases and 0 bases respectively, with 9 bases between them. This CDR3 is built from 14 residues. CDR1 and CDR2 (germline): MNHEY, SMNVEV (reference sequence). DNA of the CDR3: TGTGCCAGCAGCGTTATCTATAGCAATCAGCCCCAGCATTTT. It encodes CASSVIYSNQPQHF.

This rearrangement joins TRBV27 to TRBJ2-7; D unresolved. Germline V gives CDR1 MNHEY, CDR2 SMNVEV (reference sequence). The V gene lost 2 bases and the J gene lost 2 bases, with 7 bases spanning the gap. This CDR3 region has 13 residues. The CDR3 nucleotides read TGTGCCAGCAGTTTACGGCGAACCTACGAGCAGTACTTC. The encoded protein is CASSLRRTYEQYF.

This clonotype was observed a single time. The chain combines TRBV28 with TRBJ2-1; D is undetermined. V shed 2 bases and J shed 11 bases, with 13 bases lying between them. The V gene's germline CDR1 is MDHEN and CDR2 SYDVKM. The CDR3 covers 13 residues. The CDR3 spells CASSLLSWGKQFF. Written as DNA, the CDR3 is TGTGCCAGCAGTTTACTCAGCTGGGGTAAGCAGTTCTTC.

The V call is TRBV12-5, the J call TRBJ2-7; D gene uncertain. The CDR3 length is 11 residues. The germline CDR1 and CDR2 sequences are LGHNT and FRNRAP. V was cut by 3 bases and J by 6 bases, with 6 bases left in between. The CDR3 DNA reads as TGTGCTAGTGGTTTCGGCCTCGAGCAGTACTTC. Its translation is CASGFGLEQYF.

This chain joins TRBV29-1 and TRBJ2-1; 7 bases align to TRBD1. The CDR3 contains 13 residues. V shed 4 bases, J shed 12 bases, and the junction held 12 bases outside the gene matches. The germline V gene encodes CDR1 SQVTM and CDR2 ANQGSEA. CDR3 coding DNA: TGCAGCGTTGCTAGTCAGGGGGAAGGGGCGCAGTTCTTC. This sequence encodes CSVASQGEGAQFF.

The rearrangement uses TRBV3-1 and TRBJ2-7; 11 nucleotides line up with TRBD2. In germline, CDR1 is LGHDT, CDR2 YNNKEL (reference sequence). J gave up 2 bases and V 6 bases, and 12 bases lay outside the gene matches. The CDR3 sequence is 17 residues long. CDR3 sequence (DNA): TGTGCCAGCAGTTCTCACCTGGGACTAGCGGTGGCCTACGAGCAGTACTTC. This sequence encodes CASSSHLGLAVAYEQYF.

CDR3 protein: CASSQEHEQYF. The CDR3 bases are TGTGCCAGCAGCCAAGAGCACGAGCAGTACTTC. This chain links TRBV3-1 with TRBJ2-7; D ambiguous. Germline V gives CDR1 LGHDT, CDR2 YNNKEL (reference sequence). Trimming left V 0 bases short and J 5 bases short, with 2 bases between. This CDR3 is built from 11 residues.

The genes are TRBV19 and TRBJ1-5; D possibly corresponds to TRBD1 (6 bases). The CDR3 totals 14 residues. From germline, CDR1 is LNHDA and CDR2 SQIVND (reference sequence). V was clipped by 6 bases and J by 3 bases, with 12 bases between them. CDR3 in DNA: TGTGCCAGTAGAGAGGGACAACACAATCAGCCCCAGCATTTT. This translates into CASREGQHNQPQHF.

The rearrangement joins TRBV28 to TRBJ2-1; 7 bases agree with TRBD1. The ends lost 5 bases at V and 4 bases at J; junction bases unmatched: 11. Germline CDR1 and CDR2: MDHEN and SYDVKM. The CDR3 runs 16 residues. The CDR3 nucleotides read TGTGCCAGCAGTCTCCTAACAGGGGCCCTATACAATGAGCAGTTCTTC. Translated, it gives CASSLLTGALYNEQFF.

The rearrangement joins TRBV16 to TRBJ1-1, with a possible D match to TRBD1 (6 bases). Germline CDR1 KGHSY, CDR2 FQNENV. CDR3 size: 14 residues. Trimming pared 4 bases from V and 5 bases from J, leaving 14 bases between. DNA for the CDR3: TGTGCCAGCAGCCGCATAGGGGGAGGGACTGAAGCTTTCTTT. Its translation is CASSRIGGGTEAFF.